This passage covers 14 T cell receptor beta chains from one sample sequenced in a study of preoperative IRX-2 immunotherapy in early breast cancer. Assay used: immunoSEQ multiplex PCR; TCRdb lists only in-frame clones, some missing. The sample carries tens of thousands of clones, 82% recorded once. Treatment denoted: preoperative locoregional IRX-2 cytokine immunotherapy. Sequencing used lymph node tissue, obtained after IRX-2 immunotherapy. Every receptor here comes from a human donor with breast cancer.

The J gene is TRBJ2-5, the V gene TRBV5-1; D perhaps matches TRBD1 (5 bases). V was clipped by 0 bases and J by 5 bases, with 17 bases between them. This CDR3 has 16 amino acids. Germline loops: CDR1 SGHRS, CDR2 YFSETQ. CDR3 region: CASSLGFAGSVETQYF. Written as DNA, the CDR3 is TGCGCCAGCAGCTTGGGGTTTGCAGGGTCGGTGGAGACCCAGTACTTC.

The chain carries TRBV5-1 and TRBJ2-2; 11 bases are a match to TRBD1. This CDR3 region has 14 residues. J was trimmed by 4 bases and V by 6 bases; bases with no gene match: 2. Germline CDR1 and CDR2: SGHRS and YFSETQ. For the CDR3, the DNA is TGCGCCAGCAAAGGACAGGGGGCCACCGGGGAGCTGTTTTTT. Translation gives CASKGQGATGELFF.

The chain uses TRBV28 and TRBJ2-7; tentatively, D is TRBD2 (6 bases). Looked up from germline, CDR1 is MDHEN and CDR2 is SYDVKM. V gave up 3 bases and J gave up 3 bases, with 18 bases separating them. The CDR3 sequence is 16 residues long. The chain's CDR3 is CASSFAGRTEDYEQYF. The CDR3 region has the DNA TGTGCCAGCAGTTTTGCGGGGAGGACGGAAGACTACGAGCAGTACTTC.

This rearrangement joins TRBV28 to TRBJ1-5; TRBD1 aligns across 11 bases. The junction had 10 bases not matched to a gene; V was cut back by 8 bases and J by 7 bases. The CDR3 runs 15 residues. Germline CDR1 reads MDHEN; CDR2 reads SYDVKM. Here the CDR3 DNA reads TGTGCCAGCGGAAACCGGGACAGGGGGTCCCAGCCCCAGCATTTT. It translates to CASGNRDRGSQPQHF.

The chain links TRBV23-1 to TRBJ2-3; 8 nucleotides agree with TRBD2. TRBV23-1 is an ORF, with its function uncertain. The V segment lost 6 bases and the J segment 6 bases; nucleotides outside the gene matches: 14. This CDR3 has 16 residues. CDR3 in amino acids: CASSQQPGLEGDTQYF. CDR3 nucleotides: TGCGCCAGCAGCCAACAACCGGGACTAGAGGGTGATACGCAGTATTTT.

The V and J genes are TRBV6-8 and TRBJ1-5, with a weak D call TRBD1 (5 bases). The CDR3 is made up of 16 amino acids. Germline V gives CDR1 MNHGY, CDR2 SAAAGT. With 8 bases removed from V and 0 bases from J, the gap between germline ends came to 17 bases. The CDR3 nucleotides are TGTGCCAGCCACCGTGACGGGGCATATAGCAATCAGCCCCAGCATTTT. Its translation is CASHRDGAYSNQPQHF.

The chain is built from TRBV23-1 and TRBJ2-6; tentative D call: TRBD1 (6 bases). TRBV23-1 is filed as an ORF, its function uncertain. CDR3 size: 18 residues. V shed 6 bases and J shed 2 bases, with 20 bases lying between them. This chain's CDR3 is CASSQGRDGTPGANVLTF. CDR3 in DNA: TGCGCCAGCAGCCAAGGCCGGGACGGGACACCTGGGGCCAACGTCCTGACTTTC.

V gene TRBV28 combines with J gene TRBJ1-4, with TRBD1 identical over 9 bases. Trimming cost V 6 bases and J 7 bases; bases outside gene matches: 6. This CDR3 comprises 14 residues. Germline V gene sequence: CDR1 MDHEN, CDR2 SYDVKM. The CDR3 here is CASRTTGGVEKLFF. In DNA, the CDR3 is TGTGCCAGCAGAACGACAGGGGGAGTTGAAAAACTGTTTTTT.

CDR3 sequence (DNA): TGTGCCAGCAGCTTAGGTCCGGGACAGCTAGGGGTTGATTCACCCCTCCACTTT. The encoded protein is CASSLGPGQLGVDSPLHF. J is TRBJ1-6 and V is TRBV7-7, with 7 bases identical to TRBD1. The J segment lost 8 bases and the V segment lost 1 base, leaving 14 bases of the junction unmatched. Germline CDR1 is SSHAT and CDR2 is FNYEAQ (reference sequence). The CDR3 is 18 residues long. The variable domain in full, completed from reference TRBV7-7 and TRBJ1-6, reads GAGVSQSPRYKVTKRGQDVTLRCDPISSHATLYWYQQALGQGPEFLTYFNYEAQPDKSGLPSDRFSAERPEGSISTLTIQRTEQRDSAMYRCASSLGPGQLGVDSPLHFGNGTRLTVT.

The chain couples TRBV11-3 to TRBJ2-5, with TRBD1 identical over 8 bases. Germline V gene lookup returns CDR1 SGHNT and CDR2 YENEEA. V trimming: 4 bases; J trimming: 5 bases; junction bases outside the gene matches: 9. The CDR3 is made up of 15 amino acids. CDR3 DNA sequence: TGTGCCAGCAGCTCCAGACAGGGGCAGTACGAGACCCAGTACTTC. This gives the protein CASSSRQGQYETQYF.

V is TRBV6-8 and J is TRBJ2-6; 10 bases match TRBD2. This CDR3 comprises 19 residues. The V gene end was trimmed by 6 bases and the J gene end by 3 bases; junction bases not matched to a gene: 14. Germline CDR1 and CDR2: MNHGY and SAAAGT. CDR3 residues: CASSDSGLAGVGGANVLTF. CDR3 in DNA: TGTGCCAGCAGCGACTCAGGGCTAGCGGGGGTGGGTGGGGCCAACGTCCTGACTTTC.

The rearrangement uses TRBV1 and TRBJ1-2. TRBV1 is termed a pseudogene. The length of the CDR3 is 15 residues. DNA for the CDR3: TGCGCCAGCAGCCTCGCGGGGGGAGCCAACTATGGCTACACCTTC. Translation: CASSLAGGANYGYTF.

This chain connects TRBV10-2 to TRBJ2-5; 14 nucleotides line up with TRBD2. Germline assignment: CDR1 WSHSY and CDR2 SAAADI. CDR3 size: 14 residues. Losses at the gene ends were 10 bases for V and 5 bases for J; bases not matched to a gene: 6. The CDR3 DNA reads TGCGCCACCGGGACTAGCGGGGGCCGGGAGACCCAGTACTTC. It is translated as CATGTSGGRETQYF.

The CDR3: CASSDHVEVRGYTF. As DNA, the CDR3 is TGCGCCAGCAGTGACCACGTGGAGGTCCGGGGCTACACCTTC. The V and J genes are TRBV10-1 and TRBJ1-2; D is uncertain. The length of the CDR3 is 14 residues. Germline assignment: CDR1 WNHNN and CDR2 SYGVQD (reference sequence). Trimming left V 3 bases short and J 8 bases short, with 16 bases between.